This T cell receptor beta chain came from a study of T-cell memory formation after mild COVID-19. In germline, CDR1 is SGHRS, CDR2 YFSETQ. The CDR3 sequence is 17 residues long. The germline V and J ends were trimmed by 2 bases and 0 bases, with 16 bases remaining between them. TCRdb processed the 5' RACE reads anew with MiXCR; each CDR3 protein has one entry. The sample consists of approximately 570,000 distinct CDR3 sequences, 18% of them appearing once. The table lists this clonotype with a few counts. Its target is not known. Whole-study results and caveats: Later expanders leaned CD4+, whereas clones that contracted between day 15 and 85 were balanced CD4/CD8. CD4+ clones that contracted lay mainly in CM and EM; CD8+ ones lay in EMRA.

The V and J genes are TRBV5-1 and TRBJ2-3; D might be TRBD2 (6 bases). Sequencing input: PBMCs or a T cell subset sorted from them (not recorded which). This TCR came from an adult woman who had mild COVID-19 (a few samples of this study predate the infection). Cell type and time point are not known. The CDR3 reads CASSLKGVGTSTDTQYF. The CDR3 DNA reads TGCGCCAGCAGCTTAAAAGGAGTCGGGACTAGCACAGATACGCAGTATTTT.